Shown below are 25 T cell receptor beta chains from a single sample sequenced in a study of T cells in Graves' hyperthyroidism and ophthalmopathy. It was RNA transcripts that yielded the amplified TCR beta CDR3 regions. Carried out on the TCR CDR3, a first-round RT-PCR used the HTBI primer set. TCRdb recomputed calls from the multiplex PCR reads with MiXCR, one row per CDR3 protein. This sample carries almost 600,000 distinct CDR3 sequences, under 60% of them seen once, and the ten largest clones take roughly 8.2%. Sequencing was performed on peripheral blood or thyroid tissue (not recorded which). These receptor sequences come from a woman aged 18-29 years with Graves' hyperthyroidism.

The chain joins TRBV6-5 to TRBJ2-7; D gene uncertain. Germline V gene sequence: CDR1 MNHEY, CDR2 SVGAGI. This CDR3 is 18 amino acids long. The V gene lost 0 bases and the J gene lost 3 bases, with 21 bases spanning the gap. The CDR3 loop reads CASSYSDPVLMKLYEQYF. The CDR3 DNA sequence: TGTGCCAGCAGTTACTCGGACCCCGTACTTATGAAACTCTACGAGCAGTACTTC.

This clonotype has more than one count but fewer than ten. The chain carries TRBV7-3 and TRBJ2-1, with unresolved D. Trimming stripped 6 bases from V and 7 bases from J, with 13 bases between. Looked up from germline, CDR1 is SGHTA and CDR2 is FQGTGA. The CDR3 totals 13 residues. CDR3 sequence (DNA): TGTGCCAGCAGTTCCTCCATGGAGAATGAGCAGTTCTTC. Translated: CASSSSMENEQFF. The complete variable domain, with remaining parts taken from reference TRBV7-3 and TRBJ2-1, reads GAGVSQTPSNKVTEKGKYVELRCDPISGHTALYWYRQSLGQGPEFLIYFQGTGAADDSGLPNDRFFAVRPEGSVSTLKIQRTERGDSAVYLCASSSSMENEQFFGPGTRLTVL.

This clonotype was observed at least ten times. CDR3 region: CASSSTPGANTGELFF. CDR3 nucleotide sequence: TGTGCCAGCAGCTCGACGCCCGGAGCAAACACCGGGGAGCTGTTTTTT. The chain links TRBV7-9 to TRBJ2-2; D ambiguous. The germline gives CDR1 SEHNR, CDR2 FQNEAQ (reference sequence). This CDR3 contains 16 residues. Trimming removed 4 bases from V and 2 bases from J, with 14 bases in between.

In this sample, this clonotype turned up many times. This chain links TRBV6-1 with TRBJ1-6; D is ambiguous. CDR3 size: 14 residues. Between the trimmed V and J ends, which lost 4 bases and 0 bases, there was a span of 4 bases. The germline gives CDR1 MNHNS, CDR2 SASEGT. In DNA, the CDR3 is TGTGCCAGCAGTGGGCGCTCCTATAATTCACCCCTCCACTTT. Translating gives CASSGRSYNSPLHF.

This clonotype appeared once. This chain connects TRBV29-1 to TRBJ1-2; 11 bases line up with TRBD1. Looked up from germline, CDR1 is SQVTM and CDR2 is ANQGSEA. The CDR3 contains 16 residues. V lost 5 bases to trimming and J lost 3 bases; unmatched junction nucleotides: 11. In DNA, the CDR3 is TGCAGCGTTTACCCGGACAGGGGGCGGCGAGACTATGGCTACACCTTC. The encoded protein is CSVYPDRGRRDYGYTF.

This clonotype has ten or more counts. The gene calls are TRBV7-3 and TRBJ1-2; perhaps TRBD1 as D (6 bases). Germline V gene data show CDR1 as SGHTA and CDR2 as FQGTGA. The V end was cut by 2 bases, the J end by 4 bases, with 14 bases between. This CDR3 spans 15 amino acids. The CDR3 DNA follows: TGTGCCAGCAGCTTAGACGGGGGGGGCGTCTATGGCTACACCTTC. Translating it yields CASSLDGGGVYGYTF.

This clonotype was seen at least ten times. This chain links TRBV4-2 with TRBJ2-7, with 10 positions matching TRBD2. This CDR3 has 16 residues. The V gene's germline CDR1 is LGHNA and CDR2 YNFKEQ. Germline trimming cut 4 bases from V and 5 bases from J; bases unmatched to any gene: 11. CDR3 sequence: CASSPPIAGGNDEQYF. The CDR3 bases are TGTGCCAGCAGCCCACCTATAGCGGGAGGAAATGACGAGCAGTACTTC.

Only a few counts were recorded for this clonotype. The chain combines TRBV9 with TRBJ2-3, with D possibly matching TRBD2 (5 bases). The CDR3 has 13 residues. The V gene's germline CDR1 is SGDLS and CDR2 YYNGEE. V lost 1 base and J 12 bases, leaving 15 bases between the germline ends. CDR3 sequence (DNA): TGTGCCAGCAGCGTAAATTCACGGTGGACTCAGTATTTT. Amino acid sequence: CASSVNSRWTQYF.

The rearrangement uses TRBV18 and TRBJ1-2; TRBD1 matches 9 bases. The ends lost 0 bases at V and 5 bases at J; junction bases unmatched: 4. Germline values: CDR1 KGHSH, CDR2 LQKENI. This CDR3 is 15 amino acids long. The DNA for the CDR3 is TGTGCCAGCTCACCACCCCCGGACAGGGGTTATGGCTACACCTTC. Encoded protein: CASSPPPDRGYGYTF.

This chain links TRBV15 with TRBJ1-1; 8 bases align to TRBD1. V was clipped by 0 bases and J by 0 bases; unmatched bases: 3. From germline, CDR1 is LNHNV and CDR2 YYDKDF (reference sequence). This CDR3 is 16 amino acids long. The CDR3 reads CATSRDEQGVNTEAFF. The CDR3 coding sequence is TGTGCCACCAGCAGAGATGAACAGGGGGTGAACACTGAAGCTTTCTTT.

This clonotype turned up a few times. The J gene is TRBJ2-5, the V gene TRBV5-1, with TRBD1 as a possible D gene (6 bases). V was trimmed by 0 bases and J by 1 base, leaving 10 bases between them. The CDR3 runs 15 residues. Germline values: CDR1 SGHRS, CDR2 YFSETQ. The CDR3 DNA is TGCGCCAGCAGCTTGGACGGACAGCCCCAAGAGACCCAGTACTTC. This sequence encodes CASSLDGQPQETQYF.

This chain uses TRBV7-3 with TRBJ2-5; D may be TRBD1 (5 bases). V was clipped by 5 bases and J by 5 bases, with 12 bases between them. The germline gives CDR1 SGHTA, CDR2 FQGTGA. This CDR3 region has 13 residues. The CDR3 bases are TGTGCCAGCAGCGAAAGGGGCGCGGAGACCCAGTACTTC. Its protein is CASSERGAETQYF.

V is TRBV7-9 and J is TRBJ2-5; D could derive from TRBD1 or TRBD2 (7 bases each). Trimming shortened V by 3 bases and J by 2 bases, and 13 bases separated the two germline ends. The CDR3 totals 15 residues. The V gene's germline CDR1 is SEHNR and CDR2 FQNEAQ (reference sequence). The CDR3 sequence is CASSLSGGGQETQYF. In nucleotides, the CDR3 is TGTGCCAGCAGCTTGTCAGGGGGGGGGCAAGAGACCCAGTACTTC.

This clonotype has a count of ten or more. The chain joins TRBV9 to TRBJ2-2, with D unclear. V was trimmed by 0 bases and J by 5 bases, leaving 11 bases between them. The CDR3 is made up of 15 amino acids. Germline-derived CDR1 and CDR2 are SGDLS and YYNGEE. Here the CDR3 reads CASSVDDGWTGELFF. The CDR3 region has the DNA TGTGCCAGCAGCGTAGATGATGGGTGGACCGGGGAGCTGTTTTTT.

Worth noting for this clonotype: Being one base from a much bigger clone, this may be a read error. V and J are TRBV2 and TRBJ2-2, with D uncertain. Germline CDR1 reads SNHLY; CDR2 reads FYNNEI. The CDR3 consists of 10 residues. CDR3: CASSDGQLFF. The CDR3 nucleotides are TGTGCCAGCAGTGACGGGCAGCTGTTTTTT.

The gene calls are TRBV9 and TRBJ2-7, with TRBD1 as a possible D gene (6 bases). V was clipped by 5 bases and J by 5 bases, with 17 bases between them. The CDR3 is made up of 14 amino acids. Germline CDR1 reads SGDLS; CDR2 reads YYNGEE. CDR3 bases: TGTGCCAGCAGTCTAGTCCCACAGGGAAACGAGCAGTACTTC. Amino acid sequence: CASSLVPQGNEQYF.

Concerning this clonotype itself: It may be a read error: a sequence one base away is much more abundant. The chain has TRBV5-1 and TRBJ2-2; 8 bases fit TRBD1. This CDR3 has 14 residues. The V and J ends lost 7 bases and 4 bases, in that order; junction bases with no gene match: 6. Germline CDR1 reads SGHRS; CDR2 reads YFSETQ. CDR3 coding DNA: TGCGCCAGCCGCCTGACAGGGGCCACCGGGGAGCTGTTTTTT. Encoded protein: CASRLTGATGELFF.

This clonotype was recorded at least ten times. V gene TRBV9 combines with J gene TRBJ2-5; 10 bases are a match to TRBD2. J gave up 1 base and V 0 bases, and 9 bases lay outside the gene matches. Germline V gene sequence: CDR1 SGDLS, CDR2 YYNGEE. This CDR3 spans 18 amino acids. The CDR3 sequence: CASSVDYASGSSQETQYF. The CDR3 coding sequence is TGTGCCAGCAGCGTAGATTATGCTAGCGGGAGCTCCCAAGAGACCCAGTACTTC.

V gene TRBV20-1 combines with J gene TRBJ2-7; the match to TRBD2 covers 8 bases. This CDR3 spans 15 amino acids. Germline values: CDR1 DFQATT, CDR2 SNEGSKA (reference sequence). Germline trimming cut 4 bases from V and 4 bases from J; bases unmatched to any gene: 12. The CDR3 DNA reads as TGCAGTGCTACGGGAGGGGACTCCCGGACGTACGAGCAGTACTTC. Residues: CSATGGDSRTYEQYF.

The J gene is TRBJ2-1, the V gene TRBV2; D unresolved. The CDR3 runs 15 residues. V was clipped by 4 bases and J by 3 bases, with 13 bases between them. The germline gives CDR1 SNHLY, CDR2 FYNNEI. The CDR3 coding sequence is TGTGCCAGCAGTGCACTAACGCCTCTCTACAATGAGCAGTTCTTC. Amino acids: CASSALTPLYNEQFF.

As regards this clonotype: A much larger clone is a single base away; this may be a read error. CDR3 in amino acids: CTSSYPTGAENTGELFF. The CDR3 coding sequence is TGTACCAGCAGTTACCCGACAGGGGCTGAAAACACCGGGGAGCTGTTTTTT. V gene TRBV6-2 or TRBV6-3 combines with J gene TRBJ2-2; 8 nucleotides match TRBD1. This CDR3 spans 17 amino acids. CDR1 and CDR2 from the germline V gene are MNHEY and SVGEGT.

The chain carries TRBV7-3 and TRBJ2-2, with 8 bases that match TRBD2. This CDR3 is 17 amino acids long. The germline gives CDR1 SGHTA, CDR2 FQGTGA. V was clipped by 5 bases and J by 4 bases; unmatched bases: 12. In DNA form, the CDR3 reads TGTGCCAGCAGCCAACCAGGGAGCGGGAGAACCACCGGGGAGCTGTTTTTT. It yields the protein CASSQPGSGRTTGELFF.

This clonotype appeared a few times. The V gene is TRBV12-3 or TRBV12-4, the J gene TRBJ2-7; 8 bases are a match to TRBD1. V dropped 6 bases and J dropped 5; count of bases not matched to a gene: 6. This CDR3 is built from 13 residues. The CDR3 nucleotides are TGTGCCAGCAGGAGGACAGGGATCAACGAGCAGTACTTC. This translates into CASRRTGINEQYF.

This chain connects TRBV24-1 to TRBJ2-1; D tentatively fits TRBD1 or TRBD2 (7 bases each). Per germline, CDR1 KGHDR and CDR2 SFDVKD. Trimming removed 7 bases from V and 5 bases from J, with 14 bases in between. This CDR3 spans 14 amino acids. The CDR3 reads CATSRQGGNNEQFF. The CDR3 DNA reads TGTGCCACCAGCAGACAGGGAGGGAACAATGAGCAGTTCTTC.

This rearrangement joins TRBV7-2 to TRBJ2-2; no clear D. CDR1 and CDR2 (germline): SGHTA, FQGNSA. The length of the CDR3 is 11 residues. The germline V and J ends were trimmed by 5 bases and 9 bases, with 7 bases remaining between them. CDR3 amino acids: CASSPPRELFF. The CDR3 DNA sequence: TGTGCCAGCAGCCCCCCGCGGGAGCTGTTTTTT. Drawing the rest from reference TRBV7-2 and TRBJ2-2, the complete variable domain is GAGVSQSPSNKVTEKGKDVELRCDPISGHTALYWYRQSLGQGLEFLIYFQGNSAPDKSGLPSDRFSAERTGGSVSTLTIQRTQQEDSAVYLCASSPPRELFFGEGSRLTVL.